This T cell receptor beta chain was recorded in a study of shared clonotypes between healthy human individuals. Findings and caveats of the study: Only blood was sampled; tissue repertoires likely differ.

Sequencing was at deep level. The method was immunoSEQ multiplex PCR; TCRdb's version includes in-frame clones alone and lacks a portion of them. Seen here are around 500,000 clones, 79% observed once, and the top ten hold over 9.5%. Germline values: CDR1 SGHTA, CDR2 FQGTGA. Between the trimmed V and J ends, which lost 0 bases and 4 bases, there was a span of 5 bases. This CDR3 has 13 amino acids. About this clone: Its antigen remains unknown.

The genes are TRBV7-3 and TRBJ2-3; D remains unclear. The sample consisted of PBMCs. The TCR comes from a woman between 40 and 50 years old in good health. Some clones in this sample may be carry-over from other donors' samples. As DNA, the CDR3 is TGTGCCAGCAGCTTAACGGCCCCAGATACGCAGTATTTT. Encoded protein: CASSLTAPDTQYF.